The entry below describes one T cell receptor (beta chain). Time point noted: sample taken at primary tumor resection. The study sequenced unsorted whole RNA from tumor, nontumor lung or frozen PBMC. The donors comprised some 70 untreated early-stage non-small cell lung cancer patients. Germline CDR1 reads GTSNPN; CDR2 reads SVGIG (reference sequence). This CDR3 spans 16 amino acids. V dropped 2 bases and J dropped 3 bases, with 19 bases sitting between them. TCRdb passed the 5' RACE reads through MiXCR, listing each CDR3 protein once. Among roughly 91,000 distinct CDR3 sequences, roughly a fifth were seen once, and the ten largest hold 5% to 8%. The data originate from a study of spatial heterogeneity in lung cancer. On the study more broadly: Within raw reads, each unique TCR and UMI combination appeared on average more than ten times.

This TCR was recovered from a male donor with early-stage non-small cell lung cancer. V gene TRBV30 combines with J gene TRBJ1-1; no definite D call. Sample: PBMCs, taken at surgery. The DNA of the CDR3 is TGTGCCTGGAGTCCCCTGGCAGGCATCGCGGACACTGAAGCTTTCTTT. Translating gives CAWSPLAGIADTEAFF. The complete variable domain, with remaining parts taken from reference TRBV30 and TRBJ1-1, reads SQTIHQWPATLVQPVGSPLSLECTVEGTSNPNLYWYRQAAGRGLQLLFYSVGIGQISSEVPQNLSASRPQDRQFILSSKKLLLSDSGFYLCAWSPLAGIADTEAFFGQGTRLTVV.